The T cell receptor beta chain described here comes from a study of naive and memory T cell subsets. As concerns this clonotype: This could be a read error, since a much larger clone is one nucleotide away.

The CDR3 runs 12 residues. Trimming took off 6 bases at V and 3 bases at J, with 7 bases between the two ends. Germline-derived CDR1 and CDR2 are LNHDA and SQIVND (reference sequence). A UMI-containing oligonucleotide was joined by 3' ligation to the TCR cDNA template. The SP2 primer and nested alpha and beta constant region primers amplified ligated cDNA in four rounds. TCRdb called the 5' RACE reads again in MiXCR, with one record for every CDR3 protein. There are about 62,000 distinct CDR3 sequences in the sample; 7% to 8% occur only once, and approximately 21% lies in the top ten. The TCR originated in a female donor in good health. The chain joins TRBV19 to TRBJ2-3; the D is unclear. CDR3 sequence reads: CASSARTDTQYF. DNA for the CDR3: TGTGCCAGTAGCGCCCGTACAGATACGCAGTATTTT.